This T cell receptor (beta chain) was identified during a study of T cells in localized non-small cell lung cancer. CDR3 size: 14 residues. The V gene's germline CDR1 is MNHEY and CDR2 SMNVEV (reference sequence). The germline V and J ends were trimmed by 2 bases and 4 bases, with 8 bases remaining between them. Comments on this clone: The antigen is unknown.

Using immunoSEQ multiplex PCR, the repertoire was profiled, and TCRdb retains in-frame clones only, with some absent. The sample lists about 130,000 clones, around 89% occurring once. Notes on the study in general: Only one tumor region went through sequencing, so heterogeneity may still be there. Maximal T cell clonality occurred in uninvolved adjacent lung, with tumor ranking below it.

The starting material was peripheral blood, obtained before any cancer treatment. The V call is TRBV27, the J call TRBJ2-2; D is perhaps TRBD2 (6 bases). The clonotype was recovered from an older female donor with stage I lung adenocarcinoma. CDR3 sequence reads: CASSLRGGTGELFF. The CDR3 bases are TGTGCCAGCAGTTTAAGGGGAGGCACCGGGGAGCTGTTTTTT.